This T cell receptor beta chain originates from a study of T-cell memory formation after mild COVID-19. Study details: For the most part, TCR clusters were specific to one donor. General observations from the study: Still unconfirmed is whether the second-wave clones peaking on day 37 recognized SARS-CoV-2.

The sample holds a few counts of this clonotype. Its specificity is unknown. 5'RACE primed at constant segments yielded TCR alpha and TCR beta cDNA libraries bearing sample barcodes and UMIs. Each CDR3 protein gets one entry after TCRdb re-called the 5' RACE reads with MiXCR. This table has a few hundred thousand distinct CDR3 sequences, about 10% appearing once. Germline V gene sequence: CDR1 MNHEY, CDR2 SMNVEV (reference sequence). CDR3 length: 16 residues. Losses at the gene ends were 5 bases for V and 5 bases for J; bases not matched to a gene: 12. Sequences were obtained from PBMCs or a T cell subset sorted from them (not recorded which). The TCR was taken from a man younger than 35 who had mild COVID-19 (a few samples of this study predate the infection). Cell type and time point are not known. This chain uses TRBV27 with TRBJ2-5; 9 nucleotides agree with TRBD2. This CDR3 is CASSPLAGAWWETQYF. The DNA of the CDR3 is TGTGCCAGCAGTCCCTTAGCGGGGGCTTGGTGGGAGACCCAGTACTTC.